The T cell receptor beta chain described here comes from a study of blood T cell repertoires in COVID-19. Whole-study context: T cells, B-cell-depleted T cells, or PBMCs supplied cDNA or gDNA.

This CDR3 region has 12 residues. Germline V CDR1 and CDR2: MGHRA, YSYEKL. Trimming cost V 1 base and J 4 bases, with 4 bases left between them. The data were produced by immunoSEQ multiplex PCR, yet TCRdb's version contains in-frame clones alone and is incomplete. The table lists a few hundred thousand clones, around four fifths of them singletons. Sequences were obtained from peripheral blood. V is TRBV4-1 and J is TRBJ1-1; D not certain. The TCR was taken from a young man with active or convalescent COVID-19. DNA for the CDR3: TGCGCCAGCAGCCAAGGGGCCACTGAAGCTTTCTTT. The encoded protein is CASSQGATEAFF.